The clone carrying this TCR beta chain was seen repeatedly, ten times or more. Its antigen is currently unknown. One junction end disagrees with the germline gene, perhaps due to a read error. These data belong to a study of T-cell memory formation after mild COVID-19. As for the study in general: TCR clustering was largely donor specific.

Study-wide results and limits: Contracting clones, day 15 to 85, had balanced CD4/CD8, and later expanders favored CD4+. The second-wave clones peaking on day 37 were not confirmed as SARS-CoV-2-specific.

5'RACE with constant-segment primers yielded barcoded, UMI-tagged TCR alpha and TCR beta cDNA libraries. TCRdb re-derived calls from the 5' RACE reads in MiXCR, one entry per CDR3 protein. The data show roughly 450,000 distinct CDR3 sequences, 15% to 20% seen once. This receptor was identified in an adult woman who had mild COVID-19 (a few samples of this study predate the infection). Cell type and time point are not known. Sequencing was carried out using PBMCs or a T cell subset sorted from them (not recorded which).

The CDR3 nucleotides are TGTGCCAGCAGCAATCTGGGGGATGAAGAACTGTTTTTT. Protein sequence: CASSNLGDEELFF. The chain has TRBV11-2 and TRBJ1-4, with D maybe TRBD1 (5 bases). The CDR3 spans 13 residues. In germline, CDR1 is SGHAT, CDR2 FQNNGV.